This T cell receptor (beta chain) was profiled in a study of low-dose radiotherapy and immunotherapy resistance in tumors. In the study overall: Treatment of Cohort 1 consisted of 0.5 Gy per fraction every 2 weeks, adding up to 6.5 Gy. Patients were given intravenous nivolumab 240 mg every two weeks plus ipilimumab 1 mg/kg every six weeks.

The CDR3 runs 14 residues. The germline V gene has CDR1 SGHAT and CDR2 FQNNGV. V lost 6 bases and J lost 4; bases outside the gene matches: 7. Alpha- and beta-chain coverage of first-strand cDNA came from TRAV- and TRBV-specific primers. Using a constant-region primer together with a V-primer adapter, TCRs were subjected to around 22 PCR cycles of amplification. One entry per CDR3 protein results from TCRdb running MiXCR on the reads. The sample has 95,000 to 100,000 distinct CDR3 sequences; more than 20% are singletons. Time point specified: after trial treatment. Treatment noted: LDRT plus nivolumab, ipilimumab, low-dose cyclophosphamide and aspirin (RACIN trial). The study gave donors nivolumab, ipilimumab, aspirin, low-dose cyclophosphamide and low-dose radiotherapy. Those who qualified had advanced solid tumors (lacking tumor-infiltrating lymphocytes).

Sample: PBMCs, taken after low-dose radiotherapy plus immunotherapy. V is TRBV11-2 and J is TRBJ1-1; TRBD1 agrees at 8 bases. The clonotype originates from a male donor with prostate cancer. In DNA, the CDR3 is TGTGCCAGCAGTCCCCGGACAGGGCGCACTGAAGCTTTCTTT. Translated: CASSPRTGRTEAFF.